This T cell receptor beta chain derives from a study of cytomegalovirus exposure and HLA in healthy donors (dated by TCRdb to the late 2010s). Some background on the complete study: In an earlier analysis of roughly 590 of the donors, around 290 Gb of sequence data and just under 120 million unique TCR beta sequences from about 179 million T cells were reported. HLA typing covered class I and class II loci at four-digit resolution. The study combined high-throughput TCR immunosequencing, statistical association of individual TCRs with disease status, and machine learning to predict cytomegalovirus infection status. Every repertoire in the discovery cohort had been generated on one and the same sequencing platform. In a later genetic analysis, genome-wide SNP genotypes for about 55% of the 666 donors were used, and that subset was treated as a discovery cohort. About 280 gigabases of sequencing data and tens of millions of unique TCR sequences were included in an early release covering about 700 HLA-typed donors. Donor age, sex, ethnicity and CMV serostatus were collected together with the repertoire data. Of the approximately 400 genotyped donors, over 80% were placed in the genetic ancestry cluster associated with self-reported Caucasian donors. Roughly 5 DR-DQ haplotypes were handled as single units for association and clustering, since linkage in the cohort was strong. Rather than drawing on any new phenotypic data, the later analysis identified candidate immune exposures from TCR beta sequences and the way those sequences occurred across donors. The study profiled the T cell repertoires of 666 subjects by immunosequencing and related them to cytomegalovirus serostatus. The study aimed to test whether cataloging public T cell receptors could reveal signatures of past pathogen exposure. Along with the approximately 650-subject first cohort, a separate validation cohort of roughly 110 different subjects was used. To decide whether each TCR beta V gene segment behaved as functional or pseudogenic, an earlier analysis of nearly 600 of the donors relied on high-throughput TCR beta sequencing. A later analysis re-analyzed previously published TCR beta repertoires from approximately 670 donors and added high-resolution HLA genotyping to study TCR occurrence patterns. The number of donors typed differed by locus, with roughly 629-640 for A, B, C, DRB1 and DQB1, more than 500 for DQA1, over 600 for DPA1, and some 450 for DPB1. Across approximately 400 genotyped donors of the cohort, an average of approximately 200,000 unique TCR beta nucleotide sequences per donor were sequenced, and around 19% of those sequences were non-productive. The full study reports these points: The classifier was reported to diagnose cytomegalovirus status with high specificity and sensitivity in both the original cohort and the validation cohort. A further reported finding was that TCR beta sequences accurately predicted the HLA-A and HLA-B alleles for most subjects in the first cohort. Because counts were too low, 15 to 20 rarely observed V segments, including chromosome 9 orphons, were excluded from the earlier analysis of 587 of the donors. For the cohort, immune exposure information was limited to CMV serostatus. The 87-base-pair reads could not distinguish some IMGT-functional V segments, including TRBV6-2 and TRBV6-3, so those segments were excluded. Because HLA typing was unavailable for some donors at each locus, only the typed subset was used in association tests. V-gene and J-gene trimming of TCR beta chains was associated with a missense DCLRE1C variant in a later genetic analysis, and the association was replicated in an independent cohort. Across donors, most TCR sequences were observed very rarely, whereas some public TCRs were present in many individuals. The authors suggested that the approach could potentially be generalized to other disease states and immunological phenotypes. A few of the identified cytomegalovirus-associated TCR beta chains were confirmed in vitro to be specific for cytomegalovirus antigens. In a later analysis, TCR association rates were found to vary across HLA loci, with the most associated TCRs seen for DRB1 alleles and the fewest for HLA-C alleles. According to a later genetic analysis, donors in an Asian-associated ancestry cluster had fewer N-insertions in productive TCRs than the approximately 710-donor mean. This cohort had only TCR beta chains sequenced, and the lack of alpha or paired-chain data limited which features could be detected. Correlated functional status among segregating V segments might be attributable to linkage disequilibrium, but an unknown experimental factor could not be ruled out. The study gave a list of about 150 TCR beta chains associated with cytomegalovirus. At a false discovery rate of 0.05, a later analysis linked 16,951 TCR beta sequences to specific HLA alleles. In a later analysis, most CMV-associated TCR beta chains were found to appear HLA-restricted, with HLA associations seemingly driven largely by CMV exposure. Assigning TCR associations to individual alleles was difficult when HLA alleles, especially DR and DQ, strongly co-occurred. Several of the top co-occurrence clusters appeared to be linked to parvovirus B19, influenza, CMV and Epstein-Barr virus, according to a later analysis. A cluster of highly shared sequence variants was judged likely to represent a technical artifact of the sequencing pipeline. Compared with equally common non-associated chains, HLA-associated TCR beta chains in a later analysis were more clonally expanded and had lower generation probabilities. Broadly in line with IMGT annotations, most TCR beta V segments showed up in productive rearrangements about 90% or about 30% of the time in an earlier analysis of around 550 of the donors. Sequencing depth was assumed to be roughly uniform across donors in the presence/absence analyses, though that assumption may not hold.

The germline V gene (reference sequence) sets CDR1 to SEHNR and CDR2 to FQNEAQ. A distance of 8 bases separates the germline ends of V and J, which lose 9 bases and 3 bases respectively. The CDR3 starts with the cysteine, ends with the phenylalanine, and has 11 residues. The read is trimmed to its CDR3 DNA, 33 bases read in frame from base 1. The library came from the immunoSEQ multiplex PCR assay. A mixture of 60 forward primers for TCR Vbeta segments and 13 reverse primers for TCR Jbeta segments was used in the multiplex PCR. The CDR3 region of rearranged TCR beta genes was amplified from genomic DNA by a multiplex PCR assay. On the Illumina HiSeq System, the amplified TCR beta libraries were sequenced as 87-base-pair reads. Turning to the authors' computational methods: A later analysis counted around 72 million unique TCR beta chains across the 550 to 700 repertoires, and around 9.9 million of these chains were shared by at least two donors. A nearest-neighbor algorithm error-corrected the raw reads and collapsed the reads into unique sequences, merging closely related sequences to remove PCR and sequencing errors. To assign V, D and J gene segments, CDR3 sequences were aligned to IMGT reference sequences. For a sequence to be retained, at least a six-nucleotide match to both a V gene segment and a J gene segment was required. A rearrangement was called productive if the CDR3 had no stop codons and remained in frame with V and J, and every other rearrangement was called non-productive. CDR3 was defined according to IMGT convention as the region running from the second conserved V-encoded cysteine to the conserved J-encoded phenylalanine. The earlier analysis of 587 of the donors excluded any sequence lacking an unambiguous match to a single V gene segment. An earlier analysis of around 600 of the donors classified V segments as functional when productive rearrangements were above 56.7% and as segregating when the standard deviation between donors was above 5%. A statistical classification framework was built for diagnosing cytomegalovirus status from the catalog of TCR beta chain sequences. V and J gene assignment, in a later analysis, came from comparing TCR nucleotide sequences with IMGT/GENE-DB human TR gene sequences. The TCRdist pipeline was used in a later analysis to assign CDR3 sequences and most-parsimonious VDJ recombination scenarios. In a later analysis, each TCR beta chain was defined by its CDR3 amino acid sequence together with its V-gene family, and reads lacking a unique V-gene family were excluded. As a way to deal with suspected cross-contamination and a sequencing artifact, a later analysis dropped roughly 620 nucleotide sequences that were highly shared and had low generation probability. A later analysis calculated a clonal expansion index for each public chain from normalized within-repertoire ranks of inferred template counts. Generation probabilities in a later analysis came from a VDJ recombination model fitted to out-of-frame rearrangements, and those results were checked against IGoR. A later analysis scored TCR-TCR, TCR-HLA and TCR-CMV co-occurrence with hypergeometric tests, applying a repertoire-size bias correction to TCR pairs. A later analysis estimated false discovery rates by permuting HLA or CMV assignments 20 times. In a later analysis, co-occurring TCRs were grouped using DBSCAN, with TCRdist sequence similarity added in when clustering inside HLA-allele-positive subsets. Co-occurrence clustering excluded repertoires with fewer than 30,000 or more than 120,000 public chains, plus five with anomalous nucleotide sharing. Held by TCRdb, this immuneACCESS table contains in-frame sequences only and omits some clones. Under half of the omission traces to an unresolved V gene where checked; the cause of the rest is unknown. V and J calls plus clone size are reproduced from that table; the DNA served to infer D and trimming. Here the sample has 150,000 to 200,000 clones; around 68% occur a single time. The ten largest clonotypes hold 2.5% to 3.5% of the sample.

The cohort consisted of 670 or so healthy bone marrow donors. At the time of sampling, all cohort members were nominally healthy, though unrecorded immune exposures were likely present. The donor was CMV seronegative and belonged to the group of 352 seronegative cohort members. A peripheral blood sample was provided by each donor, and peripheral blood mononuclear cells were used for TCR beta sequencing. Genomic DNA extraction from the blood cell samples was performed with the Qiagen DNeasy Blood Extraction Kit. A word on this clone: Its antigen remains undetermined. Per-nucleotide qualities are absent, and no much larger clonotype sits a single base away.

The chain is assembled from TRBV7-9 and TRBJ2-5; the D gene cannot be named for sure. Sequencing was carried out using PBMCs. This TCR was sampled from a man aged 40-50 years in good health and CMV-seronegative. Here is the DNA: TGTGCCAGTAGCCCAAAAGAGACCCAGTACTTC. Protein translation: CASSPKETQYF.